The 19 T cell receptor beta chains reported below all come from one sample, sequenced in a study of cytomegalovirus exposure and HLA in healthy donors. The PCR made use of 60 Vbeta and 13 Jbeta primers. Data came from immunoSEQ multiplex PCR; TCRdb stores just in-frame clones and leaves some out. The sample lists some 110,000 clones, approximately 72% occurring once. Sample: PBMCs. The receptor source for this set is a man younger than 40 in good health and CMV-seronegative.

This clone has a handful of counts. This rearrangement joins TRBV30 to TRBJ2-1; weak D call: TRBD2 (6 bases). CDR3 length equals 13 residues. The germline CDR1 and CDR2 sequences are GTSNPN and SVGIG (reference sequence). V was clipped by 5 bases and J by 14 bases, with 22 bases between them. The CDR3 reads CAWARDPEGGEFF. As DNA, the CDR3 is TGTGCCTGGGCTCGGGACCCCGAGGGAGGAGAGTTCTTC.

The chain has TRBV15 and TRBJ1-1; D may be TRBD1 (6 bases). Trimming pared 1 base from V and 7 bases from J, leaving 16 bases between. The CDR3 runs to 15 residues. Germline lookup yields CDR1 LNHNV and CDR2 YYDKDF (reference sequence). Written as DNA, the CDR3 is TGTGCCACCAGCAGAGGACGGCCAGGGGTAGATGAAGCTTTCTTT. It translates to CATSRGRPGVDEAFF.

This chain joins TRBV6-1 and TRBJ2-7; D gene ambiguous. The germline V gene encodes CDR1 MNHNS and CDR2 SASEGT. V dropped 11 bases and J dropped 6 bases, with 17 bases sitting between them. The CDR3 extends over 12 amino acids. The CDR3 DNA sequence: TGTGCCTCACAGCAGACCCCCTCCGAGCAGTACTTC. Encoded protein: CASQQTPSEQYF.

The CDR3 loop is CASSNSLGRRGETQYF. The CDR3 nucleotides are TGTGCCAGCAGCAACTCACTAGGGCGTCGGGGAGAGACCCAGTACTTC. The V call is TRBV9, the J call TRBJ2-5; maybe TRBD2 (5 bases). The CDR3 is 16 amino acids. V lost 4 bases and J 4 bases, leaving 20 bases between the germline ends. CDR1 SGDLS and CDR2 YYNGEE come from the germline V gene.

For the CDR3, the DNA is TGTGCCAGCAACCCACAGGGGTTAAATGAAAAACTGTTTTTT. Translated: CASNPQGLNEKLFF. This chain uses TRBV2 with TRBJ1-4; 7 positions agree with TRBD1. CDR1 and CDR2 from the germline V gene are SNHLY and FYNNEI. The CDR3 runs to 14 residues. The J segment lost 5 bases and the V segment lost 7 bases, leaving 7 bases of the junction unmatched.

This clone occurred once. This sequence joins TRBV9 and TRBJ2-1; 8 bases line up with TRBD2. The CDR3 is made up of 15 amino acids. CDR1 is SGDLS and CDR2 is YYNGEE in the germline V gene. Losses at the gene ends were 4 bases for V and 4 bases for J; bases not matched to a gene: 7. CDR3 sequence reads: CASSPSGGVYNEQFF. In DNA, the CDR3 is TGTGCCAGCAGCCCTTCCGGGGGGGTTTACAATGAGCAGTTCTTC.

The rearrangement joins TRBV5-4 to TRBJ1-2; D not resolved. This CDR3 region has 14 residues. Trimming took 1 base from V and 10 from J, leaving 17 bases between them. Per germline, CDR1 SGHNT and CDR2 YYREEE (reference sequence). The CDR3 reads CASSLKAGHPDYTF. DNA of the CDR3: TGTGCCAGCAGCTTGAAGGCGGGTCACCCGGACTACACCTTC.

The CDR3 region has the DNA TGCGCCAGCAGCCAAGGGACAGGGGATAATGAAAAACTGTTTTTT. Protein sequence: CASSQGTGDNEKLFF. The chain is built from TRBV4-3 and TRBJ1-4; 9 bases fit TRBD1. Looked up from germline, CDR1 is LGHNA and CDR2 is YSLEER. The CDR3 is 15 residues long. Trimming at V came to 1 base and at J to 4 bases, leaving 1 base not matched to a gene.

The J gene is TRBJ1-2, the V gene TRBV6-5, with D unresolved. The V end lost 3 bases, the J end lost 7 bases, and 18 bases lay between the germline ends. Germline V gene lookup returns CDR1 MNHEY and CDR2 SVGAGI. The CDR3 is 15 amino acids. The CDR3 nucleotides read TGTGCCAGCAGTTATGGTCACGGTTTTCGATTTGGCTACACCTTC. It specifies CASSYGHGFRFGYTF.

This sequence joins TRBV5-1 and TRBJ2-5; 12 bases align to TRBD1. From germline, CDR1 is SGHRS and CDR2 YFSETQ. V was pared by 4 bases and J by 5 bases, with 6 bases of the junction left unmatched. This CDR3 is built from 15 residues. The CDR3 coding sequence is TGCGCCAGCAGCGGGGGACAGGGGGCGACGGAGACCCAGTACTTC. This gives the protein CASSGGQGATETQYF.

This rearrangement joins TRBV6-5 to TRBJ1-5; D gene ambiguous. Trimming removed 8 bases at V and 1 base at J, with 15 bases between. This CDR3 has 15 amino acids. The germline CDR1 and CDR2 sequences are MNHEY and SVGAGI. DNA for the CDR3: TGTGCCAGCCAGACGGCTTCAGGAAGCAATCAGCCCCAGCATTTT. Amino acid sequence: CASQTASGSNQPQHF.

The CDR3 sequence: CAWGGQGGTEAFF. CDR3 in DNA: TGTGCCTGGGGGGGACAGGGGGGAACTGAAGCTTTCTTT. The V gene is TRBV30, the J gene TRBJ1-1; 11 bases match TRBD1. CDR1 and CDR2 from the germline V gene are GTSNPN and SVGIG (reference sequence). CDR3 length equals 13 residues. V lost 5 bases and J lost 5; bases outside the gene matches: 4. Looking up the rest from reference TRBV30 and TRBJ1-1 gives the full variable domain: SQTIHQWPATLVQPVGSPLSLECTVEGTSNPNLYWYRQAAGRGLQLLFYSVGIGQISSEVPQNLSASRPQDRQFILSSKKLLLSDSGFYLCAWGGQGGTEAFFGQGTRLTVV.

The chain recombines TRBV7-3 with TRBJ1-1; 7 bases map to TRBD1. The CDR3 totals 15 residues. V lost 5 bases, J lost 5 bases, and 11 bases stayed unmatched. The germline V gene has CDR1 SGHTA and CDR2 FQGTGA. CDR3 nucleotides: TGTGCCAGCAGCCAAAATTACAGGGGAGGTACTGAAGCTTTCTTT. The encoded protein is CASSQNYRGGTEAFF.

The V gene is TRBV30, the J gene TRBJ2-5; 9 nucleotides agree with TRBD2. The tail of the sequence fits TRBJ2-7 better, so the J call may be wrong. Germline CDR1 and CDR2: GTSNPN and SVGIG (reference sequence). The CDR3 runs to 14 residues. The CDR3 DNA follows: TGTGCCTGTGCTGCGGGAGGGGGAAGCTACGAGCAGTACTTC. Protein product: CACAAGGGSYEQYF.

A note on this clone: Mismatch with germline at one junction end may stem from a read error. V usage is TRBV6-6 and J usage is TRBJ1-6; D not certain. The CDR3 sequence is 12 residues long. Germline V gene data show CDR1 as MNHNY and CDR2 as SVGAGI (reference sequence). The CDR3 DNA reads TGTGCCAGCAGTTACCGCGGGTCACCCCTCAACTTT. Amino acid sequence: CASSYRGSPLNF.

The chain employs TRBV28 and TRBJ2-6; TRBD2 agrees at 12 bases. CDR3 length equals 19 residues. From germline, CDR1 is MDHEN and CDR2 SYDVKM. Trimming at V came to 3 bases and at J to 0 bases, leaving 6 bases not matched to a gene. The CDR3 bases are TGTGCCAGCAGTTTCCCCCTAGCGGGAGGGTACTCTGGGGCCAACGTCCTGACTTTC. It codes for CASSFPLAGGYSGANVLTF.

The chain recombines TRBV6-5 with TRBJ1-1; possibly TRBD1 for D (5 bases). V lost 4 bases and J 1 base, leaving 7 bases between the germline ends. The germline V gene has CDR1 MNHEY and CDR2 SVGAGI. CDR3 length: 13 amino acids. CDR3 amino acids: CASSFGQNTEAFF. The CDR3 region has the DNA TGTGCCAGCAGTTTCGGACAGAACACTGAAGCTTTCTTT.

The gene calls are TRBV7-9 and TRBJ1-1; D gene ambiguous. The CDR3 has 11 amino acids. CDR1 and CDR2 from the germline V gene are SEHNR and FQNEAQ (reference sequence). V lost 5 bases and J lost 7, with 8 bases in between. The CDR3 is CASSVEIEAFF. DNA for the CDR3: TGTGCCAGCAGCGTGGAGATTGAAGCTTTCTTT.

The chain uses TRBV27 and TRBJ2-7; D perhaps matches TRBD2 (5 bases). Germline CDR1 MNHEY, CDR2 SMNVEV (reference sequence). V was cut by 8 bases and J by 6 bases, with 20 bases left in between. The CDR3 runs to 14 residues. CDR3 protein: CASARAGAPREQYF. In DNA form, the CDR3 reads TGTGCCAGCGCACGGGCGGGCGCGCCCCGCGAGCAGTACTTC.